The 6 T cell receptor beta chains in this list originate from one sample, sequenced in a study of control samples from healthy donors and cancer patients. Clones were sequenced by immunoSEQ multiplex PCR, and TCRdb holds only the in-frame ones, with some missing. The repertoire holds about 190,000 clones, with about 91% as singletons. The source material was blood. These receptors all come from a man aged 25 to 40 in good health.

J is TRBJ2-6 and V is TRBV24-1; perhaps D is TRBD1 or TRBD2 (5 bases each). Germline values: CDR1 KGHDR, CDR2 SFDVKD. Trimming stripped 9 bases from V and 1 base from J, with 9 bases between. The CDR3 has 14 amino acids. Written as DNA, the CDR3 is TGTGCCACCGGGACGAGATCTGGGGCCAACGTCCTGACTTTC. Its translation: CATGTRSGANVLTF.

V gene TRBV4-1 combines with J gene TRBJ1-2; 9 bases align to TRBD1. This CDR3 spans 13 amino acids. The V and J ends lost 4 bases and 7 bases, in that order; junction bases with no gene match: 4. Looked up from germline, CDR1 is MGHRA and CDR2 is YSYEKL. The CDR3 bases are TGCGCCAGCAGCCTCGACAGGGGGTCTGGCTACACCTTC. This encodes CASSLDRGSGYTF.

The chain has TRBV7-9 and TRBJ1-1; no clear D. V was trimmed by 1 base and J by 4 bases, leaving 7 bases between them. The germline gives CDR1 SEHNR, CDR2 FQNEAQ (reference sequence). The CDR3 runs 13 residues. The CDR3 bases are TGTGCCAGCAGCTTAGTCGCGGGCACTGAAGCTTTCTTT. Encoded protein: CASSLVAGTEAFF.

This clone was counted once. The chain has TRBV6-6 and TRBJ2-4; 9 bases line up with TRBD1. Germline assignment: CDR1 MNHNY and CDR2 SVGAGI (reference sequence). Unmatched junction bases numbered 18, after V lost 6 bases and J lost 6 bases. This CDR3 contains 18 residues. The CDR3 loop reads CASSRDLGQGRERNIQYF. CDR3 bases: TGTGCCAGCAGCCGAGATTTAGGACAGGGGCGTGAGAGAAACATTCAGTACTTC.

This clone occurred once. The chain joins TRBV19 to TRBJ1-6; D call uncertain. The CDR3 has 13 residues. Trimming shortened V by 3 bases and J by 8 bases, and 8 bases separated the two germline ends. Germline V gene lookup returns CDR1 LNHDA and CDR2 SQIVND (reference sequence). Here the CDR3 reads CASSIYGDSPLHF. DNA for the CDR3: TGTGCCAGTAGTATCTACGGGGATTCACCCCTCCACTTT.

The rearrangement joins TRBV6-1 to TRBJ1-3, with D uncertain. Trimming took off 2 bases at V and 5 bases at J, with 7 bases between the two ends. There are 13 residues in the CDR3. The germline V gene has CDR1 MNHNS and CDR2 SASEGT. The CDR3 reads CASSESARNTIYF. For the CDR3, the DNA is TGTGCCAGCAGTGAATCCGCAAGAAACACCATATATTTT.